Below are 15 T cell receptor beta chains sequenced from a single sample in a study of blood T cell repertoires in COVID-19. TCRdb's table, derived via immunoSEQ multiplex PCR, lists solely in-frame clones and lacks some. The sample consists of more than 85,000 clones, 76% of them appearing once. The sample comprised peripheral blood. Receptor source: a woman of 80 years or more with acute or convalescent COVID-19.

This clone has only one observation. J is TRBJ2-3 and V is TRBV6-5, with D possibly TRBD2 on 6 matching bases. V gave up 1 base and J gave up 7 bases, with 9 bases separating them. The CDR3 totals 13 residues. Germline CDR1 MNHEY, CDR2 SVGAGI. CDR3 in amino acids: CASSYWRGHTQYF. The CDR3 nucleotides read TGTGCCAGCAGTTACTGGCGGGGACATACGCAGTATTTT.

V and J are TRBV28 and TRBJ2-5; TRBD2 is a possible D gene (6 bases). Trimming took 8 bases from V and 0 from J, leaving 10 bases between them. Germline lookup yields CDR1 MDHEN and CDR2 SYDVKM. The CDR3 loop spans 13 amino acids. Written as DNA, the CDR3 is TGTGCCAGCTCGCGGGGAGACCAAGAGACCCAGTACTTC. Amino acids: CASSRGDQETQYF.

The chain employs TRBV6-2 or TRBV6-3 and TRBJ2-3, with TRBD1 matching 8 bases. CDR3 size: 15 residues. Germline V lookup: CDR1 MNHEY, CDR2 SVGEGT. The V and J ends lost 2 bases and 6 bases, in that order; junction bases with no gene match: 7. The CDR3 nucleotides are TGTGCCAGCAGTTACGATGGACAGGGAGGCGATACGCAGTATTTT. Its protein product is CASSYDGQGGDTQYF.

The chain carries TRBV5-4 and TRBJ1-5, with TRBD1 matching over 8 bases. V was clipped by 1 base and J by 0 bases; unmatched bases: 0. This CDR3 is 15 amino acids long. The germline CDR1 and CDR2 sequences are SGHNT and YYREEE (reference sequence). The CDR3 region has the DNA TGTGCCAGCAGCTTGCAGGGGGCTAGCAATCAGCCCCAGCATTTT. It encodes CASSLQGASNQPQHF.

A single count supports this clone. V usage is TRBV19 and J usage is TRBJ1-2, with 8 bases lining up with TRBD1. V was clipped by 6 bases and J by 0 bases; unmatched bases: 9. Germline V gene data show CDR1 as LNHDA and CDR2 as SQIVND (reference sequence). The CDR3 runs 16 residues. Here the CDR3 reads CASSHLGQGANYGYTF. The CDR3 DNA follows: TGTGCCAGTAGCCACCTCGGACAGGGAGCTAACTATGGCTACACCTTC.

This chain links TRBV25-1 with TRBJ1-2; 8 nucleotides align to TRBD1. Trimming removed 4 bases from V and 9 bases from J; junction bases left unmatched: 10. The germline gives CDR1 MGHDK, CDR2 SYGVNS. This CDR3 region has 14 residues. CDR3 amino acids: CASSGQGSRRSYTF. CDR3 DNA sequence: TGTGCCAGCAGTGGACAGGGGTCCCGCAGGAGCTACACCTTC.

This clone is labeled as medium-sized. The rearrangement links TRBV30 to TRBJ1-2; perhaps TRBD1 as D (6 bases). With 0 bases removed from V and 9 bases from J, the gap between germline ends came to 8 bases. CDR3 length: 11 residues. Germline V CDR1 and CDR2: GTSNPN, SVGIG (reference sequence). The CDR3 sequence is CAWSVQGSYTF. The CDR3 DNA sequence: TGTGCCTGGAGTGTACAGGGCAGCTACACCTTC.

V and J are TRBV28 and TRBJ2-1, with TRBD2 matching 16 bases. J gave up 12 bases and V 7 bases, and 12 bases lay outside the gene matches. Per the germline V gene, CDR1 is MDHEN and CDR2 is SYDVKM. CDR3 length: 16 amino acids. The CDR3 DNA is TGTGCCAGCAACGTATGGGGGACTAGCGGGAGGGCCGGGCAGTTCTTC. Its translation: CASNVWGTSGRAGQFF.

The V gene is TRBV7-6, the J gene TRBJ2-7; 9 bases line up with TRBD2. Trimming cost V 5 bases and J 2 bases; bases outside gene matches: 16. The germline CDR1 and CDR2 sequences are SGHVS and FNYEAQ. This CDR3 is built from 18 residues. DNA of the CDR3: TGTGCCAGCAGCCCAAGTAGCGGGAGCTATAACTACGCCTACGAGCAGTACTTC. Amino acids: CASSPSSGSYNYAYEQYF.

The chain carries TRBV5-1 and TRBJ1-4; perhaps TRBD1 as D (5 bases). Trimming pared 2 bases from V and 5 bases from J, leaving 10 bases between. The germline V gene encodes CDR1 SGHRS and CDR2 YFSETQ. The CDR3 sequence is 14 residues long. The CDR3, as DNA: TGCGCCAGCAGCTTCTGGGGGGGGAATGAAAAACTGTTTTTT. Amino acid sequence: CASSFWGGNEKLFF.

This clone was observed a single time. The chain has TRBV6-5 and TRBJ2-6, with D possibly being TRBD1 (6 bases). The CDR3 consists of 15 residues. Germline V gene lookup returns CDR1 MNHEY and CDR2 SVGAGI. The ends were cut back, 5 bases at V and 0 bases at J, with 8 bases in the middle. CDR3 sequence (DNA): TGTGCCAGCAGTAAGGGACACTCTGGGGCCAACGTCCTGACTTTC. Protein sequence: CASSKGHSGANVLTF.

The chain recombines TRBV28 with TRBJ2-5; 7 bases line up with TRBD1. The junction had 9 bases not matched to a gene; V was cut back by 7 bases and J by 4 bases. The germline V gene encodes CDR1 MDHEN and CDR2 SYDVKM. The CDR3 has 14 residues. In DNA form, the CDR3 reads TGTGCCAGCATTCCCGGGACAGCTAGAGAGACCCAGTACTTC. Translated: CASIPGTARETQYF. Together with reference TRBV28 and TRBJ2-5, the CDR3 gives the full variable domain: DVKVTQSSRYLVKRTGEKVFLECVQDMDHENMFWYRQDPGLGLRLIYFSYDVKMKEKGDIPEGYSVSREKKERFSLILESASTNQTSMYLCASIPGTARETQYFGPGTRLLVL.

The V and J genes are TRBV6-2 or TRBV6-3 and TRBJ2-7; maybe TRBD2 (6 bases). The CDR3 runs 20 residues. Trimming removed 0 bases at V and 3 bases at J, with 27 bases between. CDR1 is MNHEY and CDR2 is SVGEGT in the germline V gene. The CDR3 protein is CASSYSVKVWGVDNDYEQYF. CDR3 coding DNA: TGTGCCAGCAGTTACTCGGTTAAGGTTTGGGGGGTTGATAACGACTACGAGCAGTACTTC.

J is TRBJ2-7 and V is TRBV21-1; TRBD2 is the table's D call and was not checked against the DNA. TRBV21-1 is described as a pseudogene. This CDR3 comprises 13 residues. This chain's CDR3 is CASSKAGAYEQYF. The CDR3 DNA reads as TGTGCCAGCAGCAAAGCGGGAGCCTACGAGCAGTACTTC.

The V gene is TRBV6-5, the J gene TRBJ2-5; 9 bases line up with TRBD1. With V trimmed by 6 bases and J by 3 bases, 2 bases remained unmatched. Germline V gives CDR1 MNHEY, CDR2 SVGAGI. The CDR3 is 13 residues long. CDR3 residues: CASRTGGEETQYF. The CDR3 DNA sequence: TGTGCCAGCAGGACAGGGGGGGAAGAGACCCAGTACTTC.